The 8 T cell receptor beta chains given below trace back to one sample, sequenced in a study of early T cells in non-severe SARS-CoV-2 infection. TCRdb re-called the 5' RACE reads with MiXCR, one entry per CDR3 protein. The top ten hold over 9.5% of the sample, which has about 54,000 distinct CDR3 sequences, about 7.7% seen once. The sequenced sample was whole blood, obtained at baseline. These receptor sequences come from an adult who was a healthcare worker with PCR-confirmed SARS-CoV-2 infection or an uninfected control (not recorded which).

The chain links TRBV4-1 to TRBJ1-4; D unresolved. Germline V gives CDR1 MGHRA, CDR2 YSYEKL. Trimming shortened V by 0 bases and J by 0 bases, and 5 bases separated the two germline ends. This CDR3 comprises 15 residues. In nucleotides, the CDR3 is TGCGCCAGCAGCCAAGAAGAGGCAACTAATGAAAAACTGTTTTTT. It codes for CASSQEEATNEKLFF.

Ten or more counts support this clonotype. This rearrangement joins TRBV20-1 to TRBJ2-5, with TRBD2 matching 10 bases. The CDR3 contains 13 residues. Germline values: CDR1 DFQATT, CDR2 SNEGSKA (reference sequence). CDR3 bases: TGCGCCTCGGGACTAGCGATGGAAGAGACCCAGTACTTC. This translates into CASGLAMEETQYF.

In its sample, this clonotype was seen many times. The V call is TRBV6-2 or TRBV6-3, the J call TRBJ2-5, with TRBD2 matching over 12 bases. J was trimmed by 1 base and V by 4 bases; bases with no gene match: 1. Germline CDR1 and CDR2: MNHEY and SVGEGT. This CDR3 contains 15 residues. The CDR3 DNA sequence: TGTGCCAGCAGTTCGACTAGCGGGGGCCAAGAGACCCAGTACTTC. Translating gives CASSSTSGGQETQYF.

The chain is built from TRBV10-1 and TRBJ2-2; 9 bases match TRBD1. This CDR3 contains 14 residues. Germline loops: CDR1 WNHNN, CDR2 SYGVQD (reference sequence). J was trimmed by 6 bases and V by 3 bases; bases with no gene match: 2. In nucleotides, the CDR3 is TGCGCCAGCAGTGACAGACAGGGGGCCGGGGAGCTGTTTTTT. This codes for CASSDRQGAGELFF.

Ten or more counts support this clonotype. The rearrangement links TRBV5-6 to TRBJ2-1, with 7 bases matching TRBD2. The CDR3 is made up of 11 amino acids. The germline CDR1 and CDR2 sequences are SGHDT and YYEEEE. V shed 0 bases and J 15 bases; nucleotides not matched to a gene: 3. The CDR3 sequence: CASSLGLAVFF. The CDR3 DNA reads as TGTGCCAGCAGCTTGGGACTAGCTGTGTTCTTC.

The sample holds many counts of this clonotype. V is TRBV7-9 and J is TRBJ2-7, with 7 nucleotides matching TRBD1. V was clipped by 5 bases and J by 2 bases; unmatched bases: 9. The CDR3 is 15 residues long. CDR1 is SEHNR, CDR2 FQNEAQ, per germline (reference sequence). The CDR3 loop reads CASSSPTGSPYEQYF. The CDR3, as DNA: TGTGCCAGCAGCAGTCCGACAGGGAGTCCCTACGAGCAGTACTTC.

Only a few counts were recorded for this clonotype. The chain combines TRBV27 with TRBJ1-2, with TRBD1 matching over 7 bases. Germline lookup yields CDR1 MNHEY and CDR2 SMNVEV (reference sequence). This CDR3 region has 14 residues. V dropped 3 bases and J dropped 6; count of bases not matched to a gene: 7. CDR3 nucleotide sequence: TGTGCCAGCAGTTTTCGAGGGGGCGACAATGGCTACACCTTC. It codes for CASSFRGGDNGYTF.

This clonotype has a count of ten or more. The DNA for the CDR3 is TGCGCCAGCAGCTTGGTCAGCGCTAACTATGGCTACACCTTC. Protein sequence: CASSLVSANYGYTF. The chain carries TRBV5-1 and TRBJ1-2, with D unresolved. The CDR3 runs to 14 residues. Trimming took off 0 bases at V and 0 bases at J, with 6 bases between the two ends. CDR1 SGHRS and CDR2 YFSETQ come from the germline V gene.